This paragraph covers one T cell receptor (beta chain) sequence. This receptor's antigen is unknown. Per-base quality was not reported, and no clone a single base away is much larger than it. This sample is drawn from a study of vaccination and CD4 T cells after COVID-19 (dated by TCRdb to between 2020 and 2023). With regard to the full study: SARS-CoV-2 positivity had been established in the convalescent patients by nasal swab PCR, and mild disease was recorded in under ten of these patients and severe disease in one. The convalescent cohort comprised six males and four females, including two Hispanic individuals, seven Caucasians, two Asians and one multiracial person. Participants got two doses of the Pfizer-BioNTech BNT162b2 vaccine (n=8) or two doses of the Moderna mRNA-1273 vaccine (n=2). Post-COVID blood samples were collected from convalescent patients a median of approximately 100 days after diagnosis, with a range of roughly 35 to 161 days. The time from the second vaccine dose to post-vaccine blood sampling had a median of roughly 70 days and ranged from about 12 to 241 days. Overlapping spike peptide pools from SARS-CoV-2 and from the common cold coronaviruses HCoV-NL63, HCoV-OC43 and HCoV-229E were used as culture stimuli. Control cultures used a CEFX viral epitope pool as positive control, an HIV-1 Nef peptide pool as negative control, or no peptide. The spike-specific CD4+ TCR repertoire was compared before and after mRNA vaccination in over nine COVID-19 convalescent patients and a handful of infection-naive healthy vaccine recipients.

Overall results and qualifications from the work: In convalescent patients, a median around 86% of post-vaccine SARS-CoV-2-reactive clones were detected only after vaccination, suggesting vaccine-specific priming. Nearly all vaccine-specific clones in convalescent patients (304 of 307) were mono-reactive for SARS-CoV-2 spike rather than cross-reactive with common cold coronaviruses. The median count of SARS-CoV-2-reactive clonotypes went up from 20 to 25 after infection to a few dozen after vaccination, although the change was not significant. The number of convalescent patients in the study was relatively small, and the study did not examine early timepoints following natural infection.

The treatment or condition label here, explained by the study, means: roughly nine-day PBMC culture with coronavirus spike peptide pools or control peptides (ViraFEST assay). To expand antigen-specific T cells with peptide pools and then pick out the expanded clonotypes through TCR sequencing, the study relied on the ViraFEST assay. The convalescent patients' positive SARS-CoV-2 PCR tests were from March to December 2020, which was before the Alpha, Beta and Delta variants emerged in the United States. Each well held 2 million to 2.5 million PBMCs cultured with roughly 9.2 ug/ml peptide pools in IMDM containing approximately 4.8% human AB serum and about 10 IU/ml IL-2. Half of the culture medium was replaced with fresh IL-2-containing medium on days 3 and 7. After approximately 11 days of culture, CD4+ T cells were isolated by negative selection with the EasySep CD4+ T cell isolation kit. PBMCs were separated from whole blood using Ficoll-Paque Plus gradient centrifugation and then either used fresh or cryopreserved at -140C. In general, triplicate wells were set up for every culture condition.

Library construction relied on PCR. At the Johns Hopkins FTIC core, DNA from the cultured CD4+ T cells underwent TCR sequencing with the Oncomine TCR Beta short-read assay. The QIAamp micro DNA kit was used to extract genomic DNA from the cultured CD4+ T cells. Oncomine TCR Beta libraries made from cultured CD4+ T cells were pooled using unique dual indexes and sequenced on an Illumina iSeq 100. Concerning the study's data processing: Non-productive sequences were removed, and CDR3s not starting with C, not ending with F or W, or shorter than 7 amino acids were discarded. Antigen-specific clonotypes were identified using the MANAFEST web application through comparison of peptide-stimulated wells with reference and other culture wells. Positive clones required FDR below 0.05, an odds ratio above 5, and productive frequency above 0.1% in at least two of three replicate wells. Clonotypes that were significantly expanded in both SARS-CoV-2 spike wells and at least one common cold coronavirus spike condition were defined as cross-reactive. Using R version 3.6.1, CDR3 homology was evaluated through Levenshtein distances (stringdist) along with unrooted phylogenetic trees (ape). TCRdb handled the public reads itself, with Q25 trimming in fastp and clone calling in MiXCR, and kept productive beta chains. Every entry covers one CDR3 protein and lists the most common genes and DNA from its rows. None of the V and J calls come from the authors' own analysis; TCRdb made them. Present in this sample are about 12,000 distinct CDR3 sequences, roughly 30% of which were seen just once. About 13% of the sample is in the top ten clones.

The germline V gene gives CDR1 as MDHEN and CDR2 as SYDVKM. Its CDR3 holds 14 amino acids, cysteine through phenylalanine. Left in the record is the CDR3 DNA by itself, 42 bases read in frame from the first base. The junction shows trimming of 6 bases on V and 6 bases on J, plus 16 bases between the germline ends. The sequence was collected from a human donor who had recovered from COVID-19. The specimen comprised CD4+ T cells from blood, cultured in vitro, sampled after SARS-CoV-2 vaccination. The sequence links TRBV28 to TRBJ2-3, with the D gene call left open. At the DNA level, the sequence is TGTGCCAGCAGCCCCGTAGTGACAATGGATACGCAGTATTTT. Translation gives CASSPVVTMDTQYF.